This T cell receptor (beta chain) was recorded in a study of CD8+ T cells in alopecia areata. At the level of the study: Oral tofacitinib (5 to 10 mg twice daily) was administered to treated patients. Tofacitinib ran 6 to 18 months, followed by 6 months off drug. Findings and limits, study-wide: It was lesional scalp, especially alopecia totalis/universalis, that showed higher clonality than normal scalp.

Extracted RNA was reverse transcribed, and the resulting cDNA served as sequencing template. Sequencing used immunoSEQ multiplex PCR; TCRdb keeps in-frame clones, though not all of them. The sample yields more than 200,000 clones, 67% seen once. Concerning this clone itself: Antigen unknown.

The CDR3 is made up of 13 amino acids. Germline-derived CDR1 and CDR2 are SGHVS and FNYEAQ. Trimming removed 2 bases at V and 7 bases at J, with 9 bases between. Peripheral blood samples and lesional scalp punch biopsies were obtained from alopecia areata patients. This receptor was identified in a human donor with alopecia areata. Specimen: CD4+ T cells sorted from blood, collected at week 0. The chain combines TRBV7-6 with TRBJ2-1, with D perhaps matching TRBD1 (6 bases). CDR3 loop: CASSLTRGNEQFF. In DNA form, the CDR3 reads TGTGCCAGCAGCTTAACCAGGGGTAATGAGCAGTTCTTC.